This T cell receptor (beta chain) came from a study of cytomegalovirus exposure and HLA in healthy donors. On the study more broadly: Later analysis reported that the 120 or so validation repertoires shared the platform of the 600 to 750 first-cohort repertoires. Study-wide results and limits: Subsequent analysis of the 95 to 150 validation repertoires found a tendency for first-cohort TCR clusters to co-occur.

Worth noting for this clone: The antigen remains undetermined.

The V and J ends lost 0 bases and 3 bases, in that order; junction bases with no gene match: 8. The V gene's germline CDR1 is MNHEY and CDR2 SMNVEV (reference sequence). The CDR3 length is 16 residues. Libraries were prepared by immunoSEQ multiplex PCR; TCRdb keeps only in-frame clonotypes and omits some of them. Among 170,000 or so clones listed, around 85% were seen once. The V call is TRBV27, the J call TRBJ2-7; the match to TRBD2 covers 7 bases. The sequenced material came from PBMCs. This receptor was obtained from a man between 18 and 35 years old in good health and CMV-seropositive. The DNA of the CDR3 is TGTGCCAGCAGTTTATCCTACGGGGGAGGGAACTACGAGCAGTACTTC. It yields the protein CASSLSYGGGNYEQYF.